These 9 T cell receptor beta chains came from one sample sequenced in a study of cytomegalovirus exposure and HLA in healthy donors. The PCR employed 60 Vbeta primers together with 13 Jbeta primers. Sequencing used immunoSEQ multiplex PCR; TCRdb keeps in-frame clones, though not all of them. The repertoire holds about 120,000 clones, with about 71% as singletons. Sequencing input: PBMCs. The origin of the receptors is a woman in her forties or fifties in good health and CMV-seronegative.

This clone has only a few counts. The chain uses TRBV7-2 and TRBJ2-3; 12 nucleotides align to TRBD2. The V segment lost 7 bases and the J segment 6 bases; nucleotides outside the gene matches: 20. The germline CDR1 and CDR2 sequences are SGHTA and FQGNSA. This CDR3 has 19 residues. CDR3 sequence reads: CASKSRASGRAGLGDTQYF. The CDR3 nucleotides read TGTGCCAGCAAATCCAGAGCTAGCGGGAGGGCCGGCCTGGGGGATACGCAGTATTTT.

The chain carries TRBV11-3 and TRBJ2-2; D is unresolved. CDR1 SGHNT and CDR2 YENEEA come from the germline V gene. The CDR3 has 16 amino acids. Trimming shortened V by 1 base and J by 5 bases, and 14 bases separated the two germline ends. In DNA form, the CDR3 reads TGTGCCAGCAGCTTAGGGGCCCCAATTAGGACCGGGGAGCTGTTTTTT. Protein product: CASSLGAPIRTGELFF.

The chain couples TRBV7-9 to TRBJ2-5; TRBD2 is a possible D gene (6 bases). The V gene lost 5 bases and the J gene lost 4 bases, with 11 bases spanning the gap. Germline V gene sequence: CDR1 SEHNR, CDR2 FQNEAQ (reference sequence). The CDR3 runs 13 residues. CDR3 loop: CASSAGRGETQYF. The CDR3 DNA follows: TGTGCCAGCAGCGCGGGACGAGGAGAGACCCAGTACTTC. Based on the CDR3 plus reference TRBV7-9 and TRBJ2-5, the full variable domain is DTGVSQNPRHKITKRGQNVTFRCDPISEHNRLYWYRQTLGQGPEFLTYFQNEAQLEKSRLLSDRFSAERPKGSFSTLEIQRTEQGDSAMYLCASSAGRGETQYFGPGTRLLVL.

V is TRBV9 and J is TRBJ2-2; D uncertain. CDR3 length: 12 amino acids. V shed 4 bases and J shed 5 bases, with 6 bases lying between them. Germline V gene data show CDR1 as SGDLS and CDR2 as YYNGEE. CDR3 amino acids: CASSKTTGELFF. CDR3 DNA sequence: TGTGCCAGCAGCAAGACAACCGGGGAGCTGTTTTTT. The whole variable domain, filled in from reference TRBV9 and TRBJ2-2, reads DSGVTQTPKHLITATGQRVTLRCSPRSGDLSVYWYQQSLDQGLQFLIQYYNGEERAKGNILERFSAQQFPDLHSELNLSSLELGDSALYFCASSKTTGELFFGEGSRLTVL.

The chain carries TRBV12-2 and TRBJ1-4; the table assigns TRBD1, which was not confirmed against the DNA. TRBV12-2 is annotated as a pseudogene. The CDR3 consists of 15 residues. Written as DNA, the CDR3 is TGTGCAAGTCGCTTAAACGCAGGGGTTAATGAAAAACTGTTTTTT. This sequence encodes CASRLNAGVNEKLFF.

In the case of this clone: One end of the junction is discordant with germline, which a read error may explain. This chain connects TRBV6-1 to TRBJ1-5, with D perhaps matching TRBD1 (5 bases). Germline V gene data show CDR1 as MNHNS and CDR2 as SASEGT. The CDR3 runs 14 residues. CDR3 coding DNA: TGTGCCAGCAATGAAGGGGCTGGCAATCAGCCCCAGCATTTT. Amino acid sequence: CASNEGAGNQPQHF.

This clone was picked up one time. V is TRBV28 and J is TRBJ2-2, with 8 bases identical to TRBD1. The CDR3 spans 15 residues. V was clipped by 6 bases and J by 3 bases; unmatched bases: 6. CDR1 and CDR2 (germline): MDHEN, SYDVKM. The CDR3 nucleotides read TGTGCCAGCAGACCCCGACAGGGGTACACCGGGGAGCTGTTTTTT. This encodes CASRPRQGYTGELFF.

V gene TRBV27 combines with J gene TRBJ1-5; D is undetermined. The germline V gene has CDR1 MNHEY and CDR2 SMNVEV (reference sequence). V dropped 4 bases and J dropped 2 bases, with 9 bases sitting between them. This CDR3 is built from 14 residues. CDR3 sequence: CASSSLRGNQPQHF. The CDR3 DNA follows: TGTGCCAGCAGTTCCCTACGGGGCAATCAGCCCCAGCATTTT.

The rearrangement uses TRBV4-1 and TRBJ1-5; D call uncertain. Germline V CDR1 and CDR2: MGHRA, YSYEKL. This CDR3 is 14 amino acids long. The ends were cut back, 2 bases at V and 3 bases at J, with 8 bases in the middle. The CDR3 region has the DNA TGCGCCAGCAGCCAACGTAGCGACAATCAGCCCCAGCATTTT. As protein: CASSQRSDNQPQHF.